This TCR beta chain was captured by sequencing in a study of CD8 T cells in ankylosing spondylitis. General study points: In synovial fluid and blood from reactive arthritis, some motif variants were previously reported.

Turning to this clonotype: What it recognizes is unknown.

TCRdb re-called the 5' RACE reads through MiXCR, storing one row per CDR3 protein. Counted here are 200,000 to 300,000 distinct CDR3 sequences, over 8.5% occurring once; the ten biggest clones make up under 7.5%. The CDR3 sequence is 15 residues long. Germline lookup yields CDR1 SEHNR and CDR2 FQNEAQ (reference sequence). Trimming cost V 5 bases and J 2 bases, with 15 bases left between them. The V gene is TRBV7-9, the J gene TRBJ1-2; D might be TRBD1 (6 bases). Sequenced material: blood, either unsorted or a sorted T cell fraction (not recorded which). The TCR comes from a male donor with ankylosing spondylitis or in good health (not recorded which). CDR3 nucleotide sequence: TGTGCCAGCAGCGACGGGGGCTTGGAGAACTATGGCTACACCTTC. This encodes CASSDGGLENYGYTF.